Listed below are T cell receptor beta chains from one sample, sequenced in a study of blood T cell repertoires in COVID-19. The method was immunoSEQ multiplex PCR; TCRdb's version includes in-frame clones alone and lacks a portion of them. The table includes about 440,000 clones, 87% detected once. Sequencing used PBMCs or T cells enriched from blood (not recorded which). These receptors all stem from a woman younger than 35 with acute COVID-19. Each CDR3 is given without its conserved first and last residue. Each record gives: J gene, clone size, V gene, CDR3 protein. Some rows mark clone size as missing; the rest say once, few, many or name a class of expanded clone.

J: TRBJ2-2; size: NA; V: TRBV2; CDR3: ASSEARGNTGELF
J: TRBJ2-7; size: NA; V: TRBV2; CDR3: ASSGDRGLIEQY
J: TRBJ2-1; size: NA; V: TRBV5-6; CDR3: ASSTGLAGAYNEQF
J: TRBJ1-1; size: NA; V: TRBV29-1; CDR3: SVGGRAVNTEAF
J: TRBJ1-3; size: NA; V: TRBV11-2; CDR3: ASSSRPGQILSGNTIY
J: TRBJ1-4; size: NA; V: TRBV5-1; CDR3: ASAGGSEKLF
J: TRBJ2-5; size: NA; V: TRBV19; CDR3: ASSIGRSWRETQY
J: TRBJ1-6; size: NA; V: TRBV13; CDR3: ASSYNRDSPLH
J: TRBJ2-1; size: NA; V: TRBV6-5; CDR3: ATRQGWNEQF
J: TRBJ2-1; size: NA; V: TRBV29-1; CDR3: SVGGGSGSSYNEQF
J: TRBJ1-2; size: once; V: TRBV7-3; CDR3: ASSRGTGGAEGYT
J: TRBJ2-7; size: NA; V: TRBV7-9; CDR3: ASSSTRDRVYEQY
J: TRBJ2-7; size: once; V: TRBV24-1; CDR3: ATSLDRDSKYEQY
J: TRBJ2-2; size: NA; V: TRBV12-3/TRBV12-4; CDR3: ASTGLNTGELF
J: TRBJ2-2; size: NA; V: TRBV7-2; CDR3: ASSLALAGKTGELF
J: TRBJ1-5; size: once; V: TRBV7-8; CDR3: ASSSMNSNQPQH
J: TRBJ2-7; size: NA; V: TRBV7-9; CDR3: ASSLAGQLGYEQY
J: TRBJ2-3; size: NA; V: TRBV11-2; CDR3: ASSLTTDTQY
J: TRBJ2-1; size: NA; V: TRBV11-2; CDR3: ASSLDRQGNEQF
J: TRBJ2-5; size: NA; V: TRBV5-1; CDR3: ASSPSGGQQETQY
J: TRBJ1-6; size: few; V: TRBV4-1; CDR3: ASSFPKNSPLH
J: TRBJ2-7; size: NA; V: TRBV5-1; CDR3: ASRPGQGGEQY
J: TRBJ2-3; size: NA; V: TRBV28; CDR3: ASGGGSTDTQY
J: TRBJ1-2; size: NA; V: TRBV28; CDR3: ASSLETSRGGYGYT
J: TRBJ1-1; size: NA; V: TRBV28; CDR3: ASSMITGARMNTEAF
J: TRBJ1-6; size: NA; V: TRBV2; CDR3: ASSEGGFSSYNSPLH
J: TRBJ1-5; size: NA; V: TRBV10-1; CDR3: ARRGQGGNQPQH
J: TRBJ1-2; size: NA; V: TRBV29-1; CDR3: SVNPKGFVYGYT
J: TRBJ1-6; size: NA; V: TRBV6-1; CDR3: ASSDGKLDSPLH
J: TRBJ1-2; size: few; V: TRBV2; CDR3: ASGQEIGGYT
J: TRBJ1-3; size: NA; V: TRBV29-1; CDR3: SAGGQGGTIY
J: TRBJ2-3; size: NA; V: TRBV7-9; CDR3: ASSLTAQDTQY
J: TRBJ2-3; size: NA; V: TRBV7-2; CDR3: ASSMGLAGGTDTQY
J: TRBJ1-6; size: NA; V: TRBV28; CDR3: ASSLIQRNSPLH
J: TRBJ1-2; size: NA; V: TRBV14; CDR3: ASSPSGQTRYGYT
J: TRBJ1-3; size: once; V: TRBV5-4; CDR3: ASSLQNSGNTIY
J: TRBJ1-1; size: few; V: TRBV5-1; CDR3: ASSFEGPSSRAF
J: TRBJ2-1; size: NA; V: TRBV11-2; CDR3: ASSLTSGEYNEQF
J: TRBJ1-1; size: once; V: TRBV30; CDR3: AWSPLGTSNTEAF
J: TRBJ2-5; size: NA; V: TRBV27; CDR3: ASSLFFGRETQY